The text below deals with one TCR beta chain. As yet, its antigen is unknown. Every patient provided from 1 to 8 samples, collected pretreatment and on-treatment. Sequenced by immunoSEQ multiplex PCR; TCRdb stores in-frame clones only, minus some. Seen here are 55,000 to 85,000 clones, 85% to 90% observed once, and the top ten hold 3% to 4%. The data were obtained in a study of PD-L1 blockade in urothelial cancer. Notes on the study in general: Tumor-associated clones in blood expanded more at 3 weeks in durable-benefit patients.

This TCR came from a man between 60 and 70 years old with urothelial cancer. The sequenced sample was PBMCs, obtained around atezolizumab (anti-PD-L1) treatment.

The CDR3 coding sequence is TGTGCCAGCAGCTTAGTCGGAGCAGGGCGGAATCAGCCCCAGCATTTT. Its protein is CASSLVGAGRNQPQHF. The rearrangement links TRBV7-9 to TRBJ1-5, with D possibly matching TRBD1 (5 bases). Germline V gene lookup returns CDR1 SEHNR and CDR2 FQNEAQ (reference sequence). The CDR3 is 16 amino acids. V lost 1 base, J lost 4 bases, and 14 bases lay in between.